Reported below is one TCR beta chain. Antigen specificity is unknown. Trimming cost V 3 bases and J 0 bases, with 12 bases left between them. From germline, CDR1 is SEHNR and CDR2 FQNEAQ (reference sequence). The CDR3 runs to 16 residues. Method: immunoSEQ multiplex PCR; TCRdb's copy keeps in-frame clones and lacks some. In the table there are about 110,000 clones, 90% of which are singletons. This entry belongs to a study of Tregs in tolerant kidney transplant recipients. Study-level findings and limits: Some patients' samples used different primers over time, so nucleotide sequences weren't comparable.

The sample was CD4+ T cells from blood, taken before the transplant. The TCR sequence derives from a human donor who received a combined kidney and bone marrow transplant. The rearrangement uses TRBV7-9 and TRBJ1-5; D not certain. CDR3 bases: TGTGCCAGCAGCTTTTGGACGGGGTATAGCAATCAGCCCCAGCATTTT. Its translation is CASSFWTGYSNQPQHF.